Shown below are 11 T cell receptor beta chains from a single sample sequenced in a study of blood T cell repertoires in COVID-19. Produced via immunoSEQ multiplex PCR; TCRdb's table is partial and in-frame only. This table holds more than 200,000 clones, roughly 84% found once. Material: peripheral blood. Receptors were obtained from a woman aged 80 or older with COVID-19, enrolled during active disease.

The rearrangement joins TRBV11-2 to TRBJ2-1, with 7 nucleotides matching TRBD1. J lost 3 bases, V lost 6 bases, and 5 bases had no gene match. From germline, CDR1 is SGHAT and CDR2 FQNNGV. The length of the CDR3 is 14 residues. The CDR3 nucleotides read TGTGCCAGCAGGATGGGGACAGACTACAATGAGCAGTTCTTC. It encodes CASRMGTDYNEQFF.

The genes are TRBV6-2 or TRBV6-3 and TRBJ1-1, with 7 bases aligning to TRBD1. Germline V gene sequence: CDR1 MNHEY, CDR2 SVGEGT. V lost 7 bases and J lost 5; bases outside the gene matches: 10. The CDR3 loop spans 14 amino acids. CDR3 nucleotides: TGTGCCAGCACCCCTGGAGGGGGCCGTACTGAAGCTTTCTTT. This translates into CASTPGGGRTEAFF.

The chain recombines TRBV5-1 with TRBJ2-1; no definite D call. The CDR3 loop spans 15 amino acids. Trimming took off 1 base at V and 1 base at J, with 9 bases between the two ends. Germline V gene lookup returns CDR1 SGHRS and CDR2 YFSETQ. Written as DNA, the CDR3 is TGCGCCAGCAGCTTGTCCCTCTTTTCCTACAATGAGCAGTTCTTC. Translating gives CASSLSLFSYNEQFF.

V usage is TRBV6-6 and J usage is TRBJ2-1; 7 bases agree with TRBD1. V shed 6 bases, J shed 2 bases, and the junction held 7 bases outside the gene matches. The CDR3 is 15 residues long. Germline lookup yields CDR1 MNHNY and CDR2 SVGAGI (reference sequence). Written as DNA, the CDR3 is TGTGCCAGCAGCCTACAGGGGCGAACCTACAATGAGCAGTTCTTC. Translating it yields CASSLQGRTYNEQFF.

The CDR3 sequence is CASSFGLADYNEQFF. CDR3 in DNA: TGTGCCAGCAGCTTTGGACTAGCGGACTACAATGAGCAGTTCTTC. The chain joins TRBV11-1 to TRBJ2-1; 10 bases agree with TRBD2. The CDR3 extends over 15 amino acids. With 3 bases clipped from V and 3 bases from J, the junction kept 2 bases outside the gene matches. Germline V gene lookup returns CDR1 SGHAT and CDR2 FQDESV (reference sequence).

This clone turned up a few times. Written as DNA, the CDR3 is TGTGCCAGCAGCACCCGGGACAGGATCTCCTACGAGCAGTACGTC. Protein product: CASSTRDRISYEQYV. The gene calls are TRBV25-1 and TRBJ2-7; 8 bases are shared with TRBD1. CDR1 and CDR2 from the germline V gene are MGHDK and SYGVNS. Trimming removed 6 bases from V and 0 bases from J; junction bases left unmatched: 7. This CDR3 comprises 15 residues.

This clone was observed a single time. This sequence joins TRBV7-2 and TRBJ2-2, with 10 nucleotides matching TRBD1. V lost 5 bases to trimming and J lost 5 bases; unmatched junction nucleotides: 2. Germline CDR1 is SGHTA and CDR2 is FQGNSA. The CDR3 runs to 14 residues. The CDR3 DNA is TGTGCCAGCAGCCGGGACAGGGGTACCGGGGAGCTGTTTTTT. As protein: CASSRDRGTGELFF.

This clone has only one observation. V gene TRBV5-1 combines with J gene TRBJ2-3; no clear D gene. CDR1 is SGHRS and CDR2 is YFSETQ in the germline V gene. Trimming stripped 5 bases from V and 0 bases from J, with 10 bases between. The CDR3 runs to 14 residues. CDR3: CASRRDGSTDTQYF. Written as DNA, the CDR3 is TGCGCCAGCAGACGTGACGGGAGCACAGATACGCAGTATTTT.

The chain employs TRBV7-9 and TRBJ1-1; D call uncertain. Trimming removed 7 bases from V and 1 base from J, with 10 bases in between. Germline V CDR1 and CDR2: SEHNR, FQNEAQ (reference sequence). This CDR3 has 13 amino acids. The CDR3 spells CASMAAQNTEAFF. CDR3 sequence (DNA): TGTGCCAGCATGGCAGCGCAGAACACTGAAGCTTTCTTT. Full variable domain (remainder filled in from reference TRBV7-9 and TRBJ1-1): DTGVSQNPRHKITKRGQNVTFRCDPISEHNRLYWYRQTLGQGPEFLTYFQNEAQLEKSRLLSDRFSAERPKGSFSTLEIQRTEQGDSAMYLCASMAAQNTEAFFGQGTRLTVV.

The V gene is TRBV18, the J gene TRBJ2-7, with TRBD2 matching over 9 bases. V gave up 3 bases and J gave up 3 bases; unmatched junction bases: 6. Germline CDR1 and CDR2: KGHSH and LQKENI. The CDR3 length is 15 residues. The CDR3 sequence is CASSPVGTSFYEQYF. CDR3 bases: TGTGCCAGCTCACCGGTCGGGACTAGCTTCTACGAGCAGTACTTC.

The chain uses TRBV7-2 and TRBJ1-4; 11 bases match TRBD1. J was trimmed by 0 bases and V by 6 bases; bases with no gene match: 6. The germline V gene has CDR1 SGHTA and CDR2 FQGNSA. The CDR3 runs to 17 residues. CDR3 DNA: TGTGCCAGCAGTCCGGGACAGGGGGTTTCAACTAATGAAAAACTGTTTTTT. It yields the protein CASSPGQGVSTNEKLFF.